The 2 T cell receptor beta chains given below trace back to one sample, sequenced in a study of read filtering for tumor transcriptome and immune sequencing. From around 440 ng of RNA, a library with molecular barcoded alpha/delta and beta/gamma adaptors was made. From the reads, TCRdb called clonotypes with MiXCR, one entry per CDR3 protein. This table holds about 41,000 distinct CDR3 sequences, about an eighth found once. Input material: a population of CD138-negative cells sorted from bone marrow. All receptors come from a donor older than 35 with multiple myeloma.

This clonotype was observed at least ten times. The chain couples TRBV20-1 to TRBJ2-1; 13 bases agree with TRBD2. The CDR3 is 14 amino acids. Unmatched junction bases numbered 3, after V lost 6 bases and J lost 4 bases. The germline V gene has CDR1 DFQATT and CDR2 SNEGSKA (reference sequence). The CDR3 protein is CSASLAGGYNEQFF. CDR3 DNA: TGCAGTGCCTCACTAGCGGGGGGGTACAATGAGCAGTTCTTC.

This clonotype was observed at least ten times. The CDR3 sequence: CASSLAGQGTEAFF. For the CDR3, the DNA is TGCGCCAGCAGCTTGGCCGGGCAGGGGACTGAAGCTTTCTTT. The chain couples TRBV5-1 to TRBJ1-1, with a weak D call TRBD1 (6 bases). V lost 0 bases and J 5 bases, leaving 11 bases between the germline ends. The germline CDR1 and CDR2 sequences are SGHRS and YFSETQ. The CDR3 is 14 residues long.